One T cell receptor (beta chain) is described in this entry. A clone one base away is much larger, so this may be a read error. TCRdb reanalysed the 5' RACE reads using MiXCR and keeps one entry per CDR3 protein. In the table there are roughly 60,000 distinct CDR3 sequences, under 5% of which are singletons. The source of the sample is a study of neurological immune-mediated disorders. The length of the CDR3 is 11 residues. Trimming pared 6 bases from V and 3 bases from J, leaving 6 bases between. Per germline, CDR1 SQVTM and CDR2 ANQGSEA. The sequenced sample consisted of PBMCs. The chain employs TRBV29-1 and TRBJ2-1; D is undetermined. The sequence was obtained from a woman aged 45 to 65 with multiple sclerosis. The CDR3 nucleotides are TGCAGCGTCCGGCACTACAATGAGCAGTTCTTC. Encoded protein: CSVRHYNEQFF.